This T cell receptor beta chain was recovered during a study of graft-versus-host responses after intestinal transplantation. Study-level background: For approximately three years after anti-thymocyte globulin induction, all recipients took tacrolimus and steroids.

General observations from the study: Recipient marrow held GvH clones, some first seen in ileum or blood.

Measured with immunoSEQ multiplex PCR; TCRdb has only the in-frame clones, and not every one. The data contain more than 65,000 clones, more than 85% of them singletons. Of note for this clone: The antigen remains undetermined.

Trimming removed 8 bases from V and 0 bases from J; junction bases left unmatched: 8. Germline assignment: CDR1 SQVTM and CDR2 ANQGSEA. The CDR3 extends over 15 amino acids. The source of this sequence is a human donor who was the organ donor for an intestinal transplant. Sample: unstimulated CD8+ T cells sorted from spleen or lymph node cells, taken before transplant. The chain joins TRBV29-1 to TRBJ2-2; 8 bases agree with TRBD1. CDR3 nucleotides: TGCAGCATTGGTAGGGACAGGCCGAACACCGGGGAGCTGTTTTTT. It yields the protein CSIGRDRPNTGELFF.